These 10 T cell receptor beta chains were all obtained from the same sample, sequenced in a study of T cells after yellow fever vaccination. Using its own MiXCR run on the 5' RACE reads, TCRdb lists one record per CDR3 protein. The top ten hold over 15% of the sample, which has 250,000 to 350,000 distinct CDR3 sequences, around 6.8% seen once. This material consisted of PBMCs, taken about 49 days after the first yellow fever vaccination. The receptors stem from a young man who received the YFV17D yellow fever vaccine.

This clonotype has a count of ten or more. The rearrangement links TRBV18 to TRBJ1-2; D is uncertain. The CDR3 runs 15 residues. Germline loops: CDR1 KGHSH, CDR2 LQKENI. V was trimmed by 3 bases and J by 4 bases, leaving 15 bases between them. The CDR3 nucleotides are TGTGCCAGCTCACCGGGAGGTGGGTTAGGCTATGGCTACACCTTC. Translation gives CASSPGGGLGYGYTF.

There are a few counts of this clonotype. The chain joins TRBV20-1 to TRBJ2-7; no clear D gene. The CDR3 has 12 amino acids. Germline loops: CDR1 DFQATT, CDR2 SNEGSKA (reference sequence). V lost 3 bases to trimming and J lost 1 base, with 7 bases between them. Written as DNA, the CDR3 is TGCAGTGCTAGTCCCAATTCCTACGAGCAGTACTTC. This gives the protein CSASPNSYEQYF.

This clonotype was counted a few times. The genes are TRBV7-9 and TRBJ2-7; D unresolved. Germline CDR1 reads SEHNR; CDR2 reads FQNEAQ (reference sequence). Deletions cut 5 bases from V and 4 bases from J, with 15 bases between. The CDR3 runs 14 residues. As DNA, the CDR3 is TGTGCCAGCAGCCCCGAATACTTTGCTTACGAGCAGTACGTC. Translation: CASSPEYFAYEQYV.

This clonotype has a count of ten or more. The chain combines TRBV7-2 with TRBJ2-3; 11 bases align to TRBD2. CDR1 and CDR2 from the germline V gene are SGHTA and FQGNSA. CDR3 length equals 15 residues. Unmatched junction bases numbered 5, after V lost 6 bases and J lost 3 bases. The CDR3 sequence is CASSSLAGGTDTQYF. The CDR3 DNA is TGTGCCAGCAGTTCTCTAGCGGGGGGTACAGATACGCAGTATTTT. The full variable domain, completed using reference TRBV7-2 and TRBJ2-3, is GAGVSQSPSNKVTEKGKDVELRCDPISGHTALYWYRQSLGQGLEFLIYFQGNSAPDKSGLPSDRFSAERTGGSVSTLTIQRTQQEDSAVYLCASSSLAGGTDTQYFGPGTRLTVL.

This chain connects TRBV7-9 to TRBJ2-1, with no clear D. Germline-derived CDR1 and CDR2 are SEHNR and FQNEAQ (reference sequence). V was shortened by 3 bases and J by 15 bases, with 12 bases between the two germline ends. The CDR3 totals 11 residues. The CDR3 DNA reads TGTGCCAGCAGCTTTCAGTACCGTGTGTTCTTC. Translating gives CASSFQYRVFF.

This clonotype occurred many times. The V and J genes are TRBV6-1 and TRBJ2-2; the D is unclear. Germline CDR1 is MNHNS and CDR2 is SASEGT. The V end was cut by 5 bases, the J end by 0 bases, with 13 bases between. The CDR3 totals 16 residues. The CDR3 DNA is TGTGCCAGCAGTCCCTATGCGGCGACGAACACCGGGGAGCTGTTTTTT. This sequence encodes CASSPYAATNTGELFF.

V is TRBV20-1 and J is TRBJ1-2; tentatively, D is TRBD1 (5 bases). Germline V gene data show CDR1 as DFQATT and CDR2 as SNEGSKA (reference sequence). This CDR3 contains 12 residues. The ends were cut back, 1 base at V and 6 bases at J, with 9 bases in the middle. CDR3 protein: CSARGREDGYTF. The CDR3 nucleotides are TGCAGTGCTAGAGGCAGGGAAGATGGCTACACCTTC.

The J gene is TRBJ2-7, the V gene TRBV27; 7 nucleotides agree with TRBD2. The germline CDR1 and CDR2 sequences are MNHEY and SMNVEV (reference sequence). The CDR3 is made up of 16 amino acids. V dropped 2 bases and J dropped 3; count of bases not matched to a gene: 10. Here the CDR3 DNA reads TGTGCCAGCAGTTTAGGCCCCCGGGAGCGGGGCTACGAGCAGTACTTC. It encodes CASSLGPRERGYEQYF.

A single count supports this clonotype. At one end, the junction sequence differs from germline, possibly due to a read error. The CDR3 region has the DNA TGTGCCAGCTGTTTTGCAGGTCTCCACGGGTGGAATGAGCAGTTCTTC. Translation: CASCFAGLHGWNEQFF. This sequence joins TRBV12-3 or TRBV12-4 and TRBJ2-1; no definite D call. The CDR3 is 16 amino acids.

CDR3 coding DNA: TGTGCCAGCAGCTTTGGGCACACGAACACCGGGGAGCTGTTTTTT. It translates to CASSFGHTNTGELFF. The chain links TRBV7-9 to TRBJ2-2; D is unclear. Deletions cut 3 bases from V and 0 bases from J, with 8 bases between. The CDR3 is 15 amino acids. Germline V lookup: CDR1 SEHNR, CDR2 FQNEAQ (reference sequence).